Below, 30 T cell receptor beta chains from the same sample are listed, as sequenced in a study of T cells in localized non-small cell lung cancer (TCRdb year 2020). Library method: the immunoSEQ multiplex PCR assay. Not all clones reach the TCRdb copy of this immuneACCESS table, which keeps in-frame sequences only. Checked studies attribute under half of the gap to unresolved V genes and leave the rest unexplained. For this sample the table gives 20,000 or so clones, of which 70% to 90% were detected only once. Together, the top ten hold 5.5% to 8% of the sample. The specimen was peripheral blood, collected before any cancer treatment. Receptor source: a male donor older than 55 with stage I squamous cell lung carcinoma.

This clone has only a few counts. The chain has TRBV4-3 and TRBJ1-5; D is unresolved. The length of the CDR3 is 13 residues. Trimming left V 0 bases short and J 1 base short, with 1 base between. Germline V gene sequence: CDR1 LGHNA, CDR2 YSLEER. The CDR3 protein is CASSQESNQPQHF. DNA for the CDR3: TGCGCCAGCAGCCAAGAAAGCAATCAGCCCCAGCATTTT.

V gene TRBV5-1 combines with J gene TRBJ1-2, with D hard to call. V shed 0 bases and J shed 0 bases, with 6 bases lying between them. CDR3 length: 14 residues. Per the germline V gene, CDR1 is SGHRS and CDR2 is YFSETQ. CDR3 protein: CASSLGPANYGYTF. Written as DNA, the CDR3 is TGCGCCAGCAGCTTGGGGCCAGCTAACTATGGCTACACCTTC.

The genes are TRBV5-8 and TRBJ1-6; D is perhaps TRBD1 (5 bases). V lost 4 bases to trimming and J lost 7 bases, with 9 bases between them. This CDR3 spans 13 amino acids. Germline V gives CDR1 SGHTS, CDR2 YDEGEE. As DNA, the CDR3 is TGTGCCAGCAGCGGGACCCGGAATTCACCCCTCCACTTT. It specifies CASSGTRNSPLHF.

CDR3 DNA sequence: TGTGCCAGCAGCTACCGGACAGGGGGCGCGGGTGGCTACACCTTC. This encodes CASSYRTGGAGGYTF. This chain links TRBV7-6 with TRBJ1-2; 11 bases are shared with TRBD1. Trimming cost V 4 bases and J 7 bases; bases outside gene matches: 8. The CDR3 length is 15 residues. The germline CDR1 and CDR2 sequences are SGHVS and FNYEAQ.

The chain employs TRBV5-1 and TRBJ2-2; D may be TRBD1 or TRBD2 (5 bases each). V lost 0 bases, J lost 5 bases, and 11 bases lay in between. The CDR3 covers 15 residues. Per the germline V gene, CDR1 is SGHRS and CDR2 is YFSETQ. CDR3 in amino acids: CASSLGGRGTGELFF. DNA of the CDR3: TGCGCCAGCAGCTTGGGGGGACGCGGAACCGGGGAGCTGTTTTTT.

The table lists this clone with a count of one. V usage is TRBV10-3 and J usage is TRBJ1-4; D gene unclear. V gave up 3 bases and J gave up 4 bases, with 6 bases separating them. The CDR3 is 13 amino acids. The germline V gene has CDR1 ENHRY and CDR2 SYGVKD. The CDR3 is CAISDQFNEKLFF. In DNA, the CDR3 is TGTGCCATCAGTGACCAGTTTAATGAAAAACTGTTTTTT.

This clone has only one observation. The rearrangement links TRBV7-6 to TRBJ1-3; possible D gene TRBD1, 5 bases. Germline CDR1 is SGHVS and CDR2 is FNYEAQ. CDR3 length: 18 amino acids. The germline V and J ends were trimmed by 6 bases and 0 bases, with 21 bases remaining between them. CDR3 amino acids: CASSSGTVLTSSGNTIYF. CDR3 DNA: TGTGCCAGCAGTTCCGGGACGGTTCTAACCTCCTCTGGAAACACCATATATTTT.

This clone is large within its sample. V is TRBV19 and J is TRBJ1-5; TRBD1 agrees at 7 bases. The ends lost 8 bases at V and 4 bases at J; junction bases unmatched: 8. Germline values: CDR1 LNHDA, CDR2 SQIVND (reference sequence). CDR3 length: 14 amino acids. CDR3: CASDTRDSNQPQHF. The CDR3 region has the DNA TGTGCCAGTGACACCCGGGACAGTAATCAGCCCCAGCATTTT.

The chain uses TRBV27 and TRBJ2-2, with no clear D. Germline loops: CDR1 MNHEY, CDR2 SMNVEV (reference sequence). The length of the CDR3 is 13 residues. The ends were cut back, 1 base at V and 4 bases at J, with 4 bases in the middle. The CDR3 is CASSLWSTGELFF. DNA of the CDR3: TGTGCCAGCAGTTTATGGAGCACCGGGGAGCTGTTTTTT.

V is TRBV29-1 and J is TRBJ1-1; D is unresolved. Germline assignment: CDR1 SQVTM and CDR2 ANQGSEA. This CDR3 region has 11 residues. V was trimmed by 3 bases and J by 11 bases, leaving 13 bases between them. The CDR3 coding sequence is TGCAGCGTTGAGGCAATGCGGAGGGCTTTCTTT. It specifies CSVEAMRRAFF.

This clone was recorded only once. This sample includes further DNA sequences coding for the same CDR3. This rearrangement joins TRBV9 to TRBJ2-2; 9 positions agree with TRBD1. Per germline, CDR1 SGDLS and CDR2 YYNGEE. CDR3 length: 16 residues. V trimming: 0 bases; J trimming: 0 bases; junction bases outside the gene matches: 0. CDR3: CASSVGQGANTGELFF. The CDR3 DNA reads as TGTGCCAGCAGCGTAGGACAGGGGGCGAACACCGGGGAGCTGTTTTTT.

This chain uses TRBV14 with TRBJ1-2, with a weak D call TRBD1 (5 bases). Germline V gene lookup returns CDR1 SGHDN and CDR2 FVKESK. Deletions cut 0 bases from V and 4 bases from J, with 9 bases between. The CDR3 runs 14 residues. CDR3 sequence: CASSQDRGRYGYTF. CDR3 coding DNA: TGTGCCAGCAGCCAAGATAGGGGACGCTATGGCTACACCTTC.

The chain has TRBV28 and TRBJ1-1; 7 bases fit TRBD1. V trimming: 2 bases; J trimming: 3 bases; junction bases outside the gene matches: 9. CDR1 and CDR2 from the germline V gene are MDHEN and SYDVKM. This CDR3 contains 16 residues. The CDR3 here is CASSLRQTGRDTEAFF. The DNA for the CDR3 is TGTGCCAGCAGTTTACGCCAGACAGGGCGGGACACTGAAGCTTTCTTT.

The chain carries TRBV7-9 and TRBJ1-4; the D gene is possibly TRBD1 (6 bases). V was shortened by 6 bases and J by 13 bases, with 15 bases between the two germline ends. CDR1 SEHNR and CDR2 FQNEAQ come from the germline V gene (reference sequence). This CDR3 is 12 amino acids long. The CDR3 DNA sequence: TGTGCCAGCAGTCCTTCAGGGGCTGGACTGTTTTTT. This encodes CASSPSGAGLFF.

The chain carries TRBV7-2 and TRBJ2-5; 15 nucleotides agree with TRBD2. After removal of 1 base from V and 7 bases from J, the junction contained 4 bases not matched to a gene. The CDR3 is 16 amino acids. Germline CDR1 and CDR2: SGHTA and FQGNSA. The CDR3 loop reads CASSLGTSGGVGTQYF. In nucleotides, the CDR3 is TGTGCCAGCAGCTTAGGGACTAGCGGGGGGGTTGGGACCCAGTACTTC.

This chain connects TRBV6-5 to TRBJ1-3; no firm D call. Germline CDR1 is MNHEY and CDR2 is SVGAGI. V was trimmed by 2 bases and J by 4 bases, leaving 12 bases between them. The CDR3 covers 15 residues. The CDR3: CASSYRAIDGNTIYF. Here the CDR3 DNA reads TGTGCCAGCAGTTACCGGGCGATTGACGGAAACACCATATATTTT.

The CDR3 here is CASSQEQGNTEAFF. The CDR3 region has the DNA TGTGCCAGCAGCCAAGAACAGGGTAACACTGAAGCTTTCTTT. V gene TRBV4-2 combines with J gene TRBJ1-1, with D perhaps TRBD1 (6 bases). Germline lookup yields CDR1 LGHNA and CDR2 YNFKEQ. The CDR3 is made up of 14 amino acids. V lost 0 bases and J lost 2, with 7 bases in between.

V usage is TRBV19 and J usage is TRBJ2-7, with D tentatively TRBD2 (6 bases). V was cut by 3 bases and J by 7 bases, with 19 bases left in between. This CDR3 is built from 15 residues. Per the germline V gene, CDR1 is LNHDA and CDR2 is SQIVND (reference sequence). CDR3 nucleotides: TGTGCCAGTAGTATCGGTTCGGGGGTTGGTATGGAGCAGTACTTC. Protein: CASSIGSGVGMEQYF.

This chain links TRBV6-1 with TRBJ1-5, with D uncertain. With 5 bases removed from V and 1 base from J, the gap between germline ends came to 9 bases. The CDR3 covers 14 residues. Germline CDR1 MNHNS, CDR2 SASEGT. The CDR3 here is CASSIQRSNQPQHF. The CDR3 nucleotides read TGTGCCAGCAGTATACAAAGAAGCAATCAGCCCCAGCATTTT.

V is TRBV10-2 and J is TRBJ1-1; D gene ambiguous. The CDR3 extends over 17 amino acids. V dropped 3 bases and J dropped 3 bases, with 20 bases sitting between them. Germline V gene data show CDR1 as WSHSY and CDR2 as SAAADI. CDR3 in amino acids: CASSEEWGVNFYTEAFF. The CDR3 nucleotides read TGCGCCAGCAGTGAAGAATGGGGAGTGAATTTTTACACTGAAGCTTTCTTT.

The V call is TRBV27, the J call TRBJ2-7; 9 nucleotides match TRBD1. CDR1 and CDR2 from the germline V gene are MNHEY and SMNVEV (reference sequence). Losses at the gene ends were 5 bases for V and 3 bases for J; bases not matched to a gene: 5. This CDR3 has 14 amino acids. The CDR3 DNA reads TGTGCCAGCAGTATGGACAGGGGATTCTACGAGCAGTACTTC. This gives the protein CASSMDRGFYEQYF.

The chain links TRBV4-3 to TRBJ1-2, with a possible D match to TRBD1 (5 bases). This CDR3 spans 15 amino acids. The V end was cut by 0 bases, the J end by 5 bases, with 13 bases between. Per germline, CDR1 LGHNA and CDR2 YSLEER. The CDR3 DNA follows: TGCGCCAGCAGCCAAGAGGGACGCGGCCCATATGGCTACACCTTC. Amino acids: CASSQEGRGPYGYTF.

This clone was picked up one time. This chain links TRBV4-2 with TRBJ1-6, with D unclear. CDR3 length equals 14 residues. Germline CDR1 is LGHNA and CDR2 is YNFKEQ. Trimming removed 0 bases at V and 6 bases at J, with 6 bases between. The CDR3 loop reads CASSQEEFNSPLHF. In DNA, the CDR3 is TGTGCCAGCAGCCAAGAAGAGTTTAATTCACCCCTCCACTTT.

This chain joins TRBV5-6 and TRBJ1-1; a weak D match, TRBD1 (6 bases). The ends were cut back, 3 bases at V and 1 base at J, with 10 bases in the middle. The CDR3 contains 14 residues. CDR1 SGHDT and CDR2 YYEEEE come from the germline V gene. The CDR3 DNA sequence: TGTGCCAGCAGCTCACAGGGCCGGAACACTGAAGCTTTCTTT. Protein: CASSSQGRNTEAFF.

The V and J genes are TRBV6-6 and TRBJ1-1; D may be TRBD1 (5 bases). V was trimmed by 5 bases and J by 1 base, leaving 14 bases between them. The germline gives CDR1 MNHNY, CDR2 SVGAGI (reference sequence). The CDR3 totals 15 residues. In nucleotides, the CDR3 is TGTGCCAGCAGTCTCCCGGGGGTTCCGAACACTGAAGCTTTCTTT. It translates to CASSLPGVPNTEAFF.

As concerns this clone: Other DNA sequences of this sample code for an identical CDR3. The rearrangement links TRBV19 to TRBJ1-5; 11 bases match TRBD1. Germline assignment: CDR1 LNHDA and CDR2 SQIVND (reference sequence). This CDR3 is 17 amino acids long. J lost 5 bases, V lost 3 bases, and 9 bases had no gene match. The DNA for the CDR3 is TGTGCCAGTAGTATGGGTGGGGGACAGGGGGTTTATCAGCCCCAGCATTTT. Translation gives CASSMGGGQGVYQPQHF.

By share, this clone ranks as medium-sized. The chain uses TRBV12-5 and TRBJ2-2; D is ambiguous. The ends were cut back, 7 bases at V and 8 bases at J, with 20 bases in the middle. Germline values: CDR1 LGHNT, CDR2 FRNRAP. The CDR3 loop spans 15 amino acids. This CDR3 is CASAGFGVISGELFF. For the CDR3, the DNA is TGTGCTAGTGCCGGGTTTGGGGTGATCTCGGGGGAGCTGTTTTTT.

V is TRBV27 and J is TRBJ1-1; D call uncertain. The germline V gene has CDR1 MNHEY and CDR2 SMNVEV (reference sequence). The V end was cut by 0 bases, the J end by 0 bases, with 11 bases between. The CDR3 contains 16 residues. The CDR3 reads CASSLSWQLMNTEAFF. CDR3 sequence (DNA): TGTGCCAGCAGTTTATCGTGGCAGCTTATGAACACTGAAGCTTTCTTT.

The V and J genes are TRBV27 and TRBJ1-2; D ambiguous. Trimming removed 6 bases at V and 3 bases at J, with 17 bases between. Germline values: CDR1 MNHEY, CDR2 SMNVEV (reference sequence). The CDR3 is 15 residues long. This CDR3 reads CASSLGRGWDYGYTF. In DNA, the CDR3 is TGTGCCAGCAGCTTAGGACGGGGTTGGGACTATGGCTACACCTTC.

The J gene is TRBJ2-3, the V gene TRBV18, with D hard to call. The CDR3 is 14 residues long. Trimming removed 3 bases at V and 5 bases at J, with 12 bases between. Germline CDR1 KGHSH, CDR2 LQKENI. The CDR3, as DNA: TGTGCCAGCTCACCGGTAGGGCAAGGAGATACGCAGTATTTT. Protein product: CASSPVGQGDTQYF.